Listed below are T cell receptor beta chains from one sample, sequenced in a study of shared clonotypes between healthy human individuals. Here immunoSEQ multiplex PCR was the method, and the copy in TCRdb shows in-frame clones only, minus some. The sample lists approximately 500,000 clones; more than 65% were seen once. Sequencing was done on a sample of PBMCs. The receptors derive from a woman in her forties in good health. Some clones in this sample may be carry-over from other donors' samples. The CDR3 runs from the conserved cysteine through the conserved F or W.

j_call,v_call,cdr3_length,cdr3_aa
TRBJ2-2,TRBV27,17,CASSPLFDYSTIGELFF
TRBJ1-5,TRBV28,14,CASRGEGAWEPQHF
TRBJ1-1,TRBV27,15,CASSRRGAANTEAFF
TRBJ2-7,TRBV4-1,16,CASSQVIGTRASEQYF
TRBJ2-7,TRBV7-6,17,CASSLEQTGGAAGEQYF
TRBJ2-5,TRBV19,14,CASSIVGGGETQYF
TRBJ2-1,TRBV28,18,CASSLGTSGRAGYNEQFF
TRBJ2-5,TRBV28,13,CASSPPGQATQYF
TRBJ1-5,TRBV5-5,14,CASSLRQGGQPQHF
TRBJ2-7,TRBV11-2,15,CASSLGQGFVYEQYF
TRBJ1-2,TRBV6-1,14,CASRATGGFYGYTF
TRBJ1-1,TRBV28,14,CASSLWAGNTEAFF
TRBJ2-5,TRBV5-4,16,CASSSPIAGGKETQYF
TRBJ2-1,TRBV9,15,CASSVESGVYNEQFF
TRBJ2-3,TRBV19,15,CASSPGTVSTDTQYF
TRBJ2-1,TRBV20-1,11,CSARDRNEQFF
TRBJ2-7,TRBV9,15,CASSTRDRVSYEQYF
TRBJ1-2,TRBV28,11,CASRDGYGYTF
TRBJ1-5,TRBV27,15,CASSRGQYSNQPQHF
TRBJ1-4,TRBV27,14,CASSPDRYNEKLFF
TRBJ1-2,TRBV7-9,14,CASSPRDRADGYTF
TRBJ2-2,TRBV28,18,CASSFGAGQGIDTGELFF
TRBJ1-1,TRBV27,11,CASSLGAEAFF
TRBJ1-1,TRBV7-9,14,CASSVTGVGGEAFF
TRBJ1-2,TRBV5-1,12,CASSLDGVGYTF
TRBJ2-7,TRBV6-5,14,CASSDRGASYEQYF
TRBJ1-3,TRBV10-3,16,CAISGPLGGFGNTIYF